The 20 T cell receptor beta chains given below trace back to one sample, sequenced in a study of blood T cell repertoires in COVID-19 (TCRdb year 2020). The library was generated by the immunoSEQ multiplex PCR assay. Drawn from immuneACCESS, this table holds only the in-frame rearrangements with V and J called that TCRdb kept. Clones are partly lost; checked studies trace under half to an unresolved V gene and leave the rest unexplained. This sample is represented by a few hundred thousand clones; 65% to 90% of them were singletons. The ten largest clonotypes hold around 1.5% of the sample. The sample was peripheral blood. The receptors shown here come from a woman in her 40s who had recovered from COVID-19.

A single count supports this clone. The chain is built from TRBV19 and TRBJ1-5, with D possibly matching TRBD1 (6 bases). The V gene's germline CDR1 is LNHDA and CDR2 SQIVND (reference sequence). V lost 7 bases and J lost 1, with 17 bases in between. The length of the CDR3 is 16 residues. As DNA, the CDR3 is TGTGCCAGTAACCCGGGGGGGGCTCAAAGCAATCAGCCCCAGCATTTT. It specifies CASNPGGAQSNQPQHF.

This clone turned up a few times. The chain links TRBV18 to TRBJ1-3, with TRBD1 as a possible D gene (6 bases). Trimming pared 5 bases from V and 0 bases from J, leaving 11 bases between. CDR1 is KGHSH and CDR2 is LQKENI in the germline V gene. This CDR3 is 15 amino acids long. Here the CDR3 reads CASSKDRSSGNTIYF. CDR3 coding DNA: TGTGCCAGCTCAAAAGACAGGAGCTCTGGAAACACCATATATTTT. Drawing the rest from reference TRBV18 and TRBJ1-3, the complete variable domain is NAGVMQNPRHLVRRRGQEARLRCSPMKGHSHVYWYRQLPEEGLKFMVYLQKENIIDESGMPKERFSAEFPKEGPSILRIQQVVRGDSAAYFCASSKDRSSGNTIYFGEGSWLTVV.

The chain employs TRBV18 and TRBJ1-5; 10 positions agree with TRBD1. Losses at the gene ends were 4 bases for V and 1 base for J; bases not matched to a gene: 4. Per the germline V gene, CDR1 is KGHSH and CDR2 is LQKENI. This CDR3 is built from 16 residues. The CDR3 DNA reads as TGTGCCAGCTCACGACAGGGGGCAGACAGCAATCAGCCCCAGCATTTT. This codes for CASSRQGADSNQPQHF.

The chain combines TRBV5-1 with TRBJ2-7, with 7 nucleotides matching TRBD1. Trimming removed 4 bases from V and 6 bases from J; junction bases left unmatched: 13. This CDR3 is 15 amino acids long. Germline-derived CDR1 and CDR2 are SGHRS and YFSETQ. In DNA, the CDR3 is TGCGCCAGCAGCACCCTAGGGGGCGACTCGACCGAGCAGTACTTC. Translated, it gives CASSTLGGDSTEQYF.

J is TRBJ2-5 and V is TRBV11-2; TRBD1 might be the D (6 bases). V lost 1 base, J lost 1 base, and 7 bases lay in between. This CDR3 region has 14 residues. Germline CDR1 is SGHAT and CDR2 is FQNNGV. The CDR3 here is CASSLGGGQETQYF. In DNA form, the CDR3 reads TGTGCCAGCAGCTTAGGAGGGGGCCAAGAGACCCAGTACTTC.

The genes are TRBV11-2 and TRBJ1-2; D is uncertain. Trimming shortened V by 3 bases and J by 0 bases, and 8 bases separated the two germline ends. The CDR3 has 14 amino acids. Germline V gene data show CDR1 as SGHAT and CDR2 as FQNNGV. DNA for the CDR3: TGTGCCAGCAGCTTTTTAGGAGCTAACTATGGCTACACCTTC. It specifies CASSFLGANYGYTF.

CDR3 bases: TGTGCCAGCAGCCTACCACAGGTTAGGGATGGCTACACCTTC. It yields the protein CASSLPQVRDGYTF. The chain combines TRBV7-9 with TRBJ1-2; D possibly corresponds to TRBD1 (5 bases). This CDR3 is built from 14 residues. Germline CDR1 and CDR2: SEHNR and FQNEAQ (reference sequence). V shed 5 bases and J shed 6 bases, with 16 bases lying between them.

This rearrangement joins TRBV7-8 to TRBJ2-2; 9 nucleotides match TRBD1. This CDR3 is built from 18 residues. CDR1 is SGHVS, CDR2 FQNEAQ, per germline. V gave up 1 base and J gave up 6 bases; unmatched junction bases: 12. CDR3 coding DNA: TGTGCCAGCAGCTTAGGAACAAACAGGGGGCTCTCTTCCGGGGAGCTGTTTTTT. Encoded protein: CASSLGTNRGLSSGELFF.

This chain connects TRBV15 to TRBJ2-6; D may be TRBD1 (5 bases). Germline values: CDR1 LNHNV, CDR2 YYDKDF (reference sequence). The CDR3 runs 20 residues. Trimming left V 3 bases short and J 0 bases short, with 21 bases between. The CDR3 DNA sequence: TGTGCCACCAGCAGGGACGTTTACAGGTTAATGGGCTCTGGGGCCAACGTCCTGACTTTC. The encoded protein is CATSRDVYRLMGSGANVLTF.

This chain connects TRBV18 to TRBJ2-7; D not resolved. This CDR3 has 13 residues. The V end lost 2 bases, the J end lost 4 bases, and 9 bases lay between the germline ends. CDR1 KGHSH and CDR2 LQKENI come from the germline V gene. Written as DNA, the CDR3 is TGTGCCAGCTCACCAACTCAGACTTACGAGCAGTACTTC. This translates into CASSPTQTYEQYF.

CDR3 bases: TGTGCCAGCAGTTACAGCCGGGACAGCTCCCAGCATTTT. This codes for CASSYSRDSSQHF. This sequence joins TRBV6-2 or TRBV6-3 and TRBJ1-5, with 7 bases fitting TRBD1. J was trimmed by 11 bases and V by 2 bases; bases with no gene match: 6. This CDR3 has 13 residues. Germline V gives CDR1 MNHEY, CDR2 SVGEGT.

The chain recombines TRBV19 with TRBJ2-2; 10 bases match TRBD1. CDR1 is LNHDA and CDR2 is SQIVND in the germline V gene (reference sequence). The V gene end was trimmed by 3 bases and the J gene end by 8 bases; junction bases not matched to a gene: 15. This CDR3 is 18 amino acids long. CDR3 protein: CASSILLIWDRGSGELFF. CDR3 DNA sequence: TGTGCCAGTAGTATCCTCCTTATCTGGGACAGGGGAAGTGGGGAGCTGTTTTTT.

The V gene is TRBV9, the J gene TRBJ1-2; 10 bases fit TRBD1. The CDR3 totals 16 residues. CDR1 SGDLS and CDR2 YYNGEE come from the germline V gene. V lost 4 bases and J lost 7; bases outside the gene matches: 13. CDR3 in amino acids: CASSFYSGTGAGGYTF. As DNA, the CDR3 is TGTGCCAGCAGCTTCTACTCCGGGACAGGGGCGGGTGGCTACACCTTC.

The chain combines TRBV29-1 with TRBJ2-5; 9 bases agree with TRBD2. CDR3 length: 13 amino acids. Germline values: CDR1 SQVTM, CDR2 ANQGSEA. For the CDR3, the DNA is TGCACTTATTTGGGCGGGGGGGAAGAGACCCAGTACTTC. Translation gives CTYLGGGEETQYF.

The chain joins TRBV7-6 to TRBJ2-7, with TRBD2 as a possible D gene (7 bases). Per germline, CDR1 SGHVS and CDR2 FNYEAQ. V lost 3 bases and J 0 bases, leaving 12 bases between the germline ends. The CDR3 is 15 amino acids. The CDR3 spells CASSFGGGRSYEQYF. The CDR3 nucleotides are TGTGCCAGCAGCTTTGGCGGGGGCCGCTCCTACGAGCAGTACTTC.

The chain carries TRBV30 and TRBJ2-5; TRBD1 matches 9 bases. The CDR3 contains 14 residues. The ends lost 2 bases at V and 5 bases at J; junction bases unmatched: 6. Germline V lookup: CDR1 GTSNPN, CDR2 SVGIG (reference sequence). The CDR3 nucleotides read TGTGCCTGGAGTCTCGGACAGGGGAGCGAGACCCAGTACTTC. The encoded protein is CAWSLGQGSETQYF.

This clone was counted between two and nine times. The rearrangement uses TRBV2 and TRBJ1-1; TRBD1 matches at 7 bases. Germline V gene data show CDR1 as SNHLY and CDR2 as FYNNEI. The CDR3 totals 13 residues. Germline trimming cut 6 bases from V and 2 bases from J; bases unmatched to any gene: 3. CDR3 nucleotides: TGTGCCAGCAGACGGGACAGAAACACTGAAGCTTTCTTT. This gives the protein CASRRDRNTEAFF.

The rearrangement links TRBV19 to TRBJ1-6; D is perhaps TRBD1 (6 bases). Trimming cost V 2 bases and J 5 bases, with 10 bases left between them. Germline values: CDR1 LNHDA, CDR2 SQIVND (reference sequence). CDR3 length: 15 amino acids. The CDR3 DNA reads TGTGCCAGTAGTATACAGGGGCCCGATAATTCACCCCTCCACTTT. Translation gives CASSIQGPDNSPLHF.

The J gene is TRBJ2-7, the V gene TRBV28; 7 positions match TRBD2. The germline gives CDR1 MDHEN, CDR2 SYDVKM. This CDR3 has 17 residues. Trimming cost V 1 base and J 4 bases; bases outside gene matches: 13. CDR3: CASSLSSWRGGKYEQYF. DNA of the CDR3: TGTGCCAGCAGTTTATCTTCCTGGAGGGGAGGGAAGTACGAGCAGTACTTC.

V gene TRBV5-1 combines with J gene TRBJ1-6; the D is unclear. Germline V CDR1 and CDR2: SGHRS, YFSETQ. There are 14 residues in the CDR3. Trimming removed 0 bases at V and 8 bases at J, with 9 bases between. The DNA for the CDR3 is TGCGCCAGCAGCTTGGGTGGGAGTGATTCACCCCTCCACTTT. This encodes CASSLGGSDSPLHF.